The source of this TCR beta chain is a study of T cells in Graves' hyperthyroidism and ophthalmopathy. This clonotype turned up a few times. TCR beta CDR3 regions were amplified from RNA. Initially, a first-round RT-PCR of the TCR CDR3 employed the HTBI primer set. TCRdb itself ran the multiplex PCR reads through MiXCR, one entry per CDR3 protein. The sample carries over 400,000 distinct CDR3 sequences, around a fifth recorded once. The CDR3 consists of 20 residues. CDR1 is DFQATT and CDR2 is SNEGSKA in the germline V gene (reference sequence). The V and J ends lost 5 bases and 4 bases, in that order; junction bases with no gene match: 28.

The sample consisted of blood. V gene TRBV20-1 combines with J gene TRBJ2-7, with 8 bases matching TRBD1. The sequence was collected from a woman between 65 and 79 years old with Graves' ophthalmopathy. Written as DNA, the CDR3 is TGCAGTGCTTCTGAGGTACAGGGGGTAAGAGGCTACACCCGGCCATACGAGCAGTACTTC. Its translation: CSASEVQGVRGYTRPYEQYF.